The 25 T cell receptor beta chains below were found in one sample sequenced in a study of CD8 T cells in ankylosing spondylitis. TCRdb used MiXCR to reprocess the 5' RACE reads, holding one entry per CDR3 protein. The data hold 250,000 to 300,000 distinct CDR3 sequences, with roughly 20% observed a single time. The material sequenced was blood, either unsorted or a sorted T cell fraction (not recorded which). These receptors all come from a male donor with ankylosing spondylitis or in good health (not recorded which).

This clonotype was seen more than once but under ten times. The chain links TRBV5-1 to TRBJ1-4; TRBD1 agrees at 12 bases. V shed 4 bases and J 0 bases; nucleotides not matched to a gene: 4. Germline assignment: CDR1 SGHRS and CDR2 YFSETQ. CDR3 length: 17 residues. In nucleotides, the CDR3 is TGCGCCAGCAGCGCGGGACAGGGGGCGGCAACTAATGAAAAACTGTTTTTT. Residues: CASSAGQGAATNEKLFF.

The chain combines TRBV15 with TRBJ2-2; no clear D gene. Trimming removed 2 bases from V and 4 bases from J, with 14 bases in between. Germline lookup yields CDR1 LNHNV and CDR2 YYDKDF (reference sequence). This CDR3 is built from 16 residues. The CDR3: CATSRPSGPGTGELFF. The CDR3 DNA reads as TGTGCCACCAGCAGACCTTCTGGTCCGGGCACCGGGGAGCTGTTTTTT.

In its sample, this clonotype was seen a few times. The chain is built from TRBV12-3 or TRBV12-4 and TRBJ2-1; 7 bases agree with TRBD1. The CDR3 runs to 14 residues. V was clipped by 5 bases and J by 4 bases; unmatched bases: 5. Here the CDR3 DNA reads TGTGCCAGCAGTCAGGGACAGATTTACAATGAGCAGTTCTTC. It is translated as CASSQGQIYNEQFF.

This clonotype was detected many times. The gene calls are TRBV29-1 and TRBJ2-3; the D gene is possibly TRBD2 (6 bases). This CDR3 comprises 10 residues. V was shortened by 7 bases and J by 6 bases, with 8 bases between the two germline ends. The germline CDR1 and CDR2 sequences are SQVTM and ANQGSEA. The CDR3 DNA is TGCAGCGCCCGGGGGGATACGCAGTATTTT. Protein: CSARGDTQYF.

This clonotype has only a few counts. V is TRBV6-5 and J is TRBJ2-3; a possible D gene is TRBD2 (7 bases). V was trimmed by 2 bases and J by 3 bases, leaving 15 bases between them. Germline lookup yields CDR1 MNHEY and CDR2 SVGAGI. The CDR3 sequence is 16 residues long. CDR3 protein: CASSYRGGVGTDTQYF. CDR3 in DNA: TGTGCCAGCAGTTACCGAGGGGGGGTCGGGACAGATACGCAGTATTTT.

The table lists this clonotype with a few counts. The junction departs from the called germline gene at one end, perhaps through a read error. V is TRBV5-4 and J is TRBJ1-5; D not certain. The CDR3 is 12 amino acids. Germline V lookup: CDR1 SGHNT, CDR2 YYREEE (reference sequence). CDR3 sequence: CASSLGSNARVF. In DNA, the CDR3 is TGTGCCAGCAGCTTGGGGTCTAACGCTAGGGTTTTT.

This clonotype was seen ten or more times. This chain uses TRBV5-1 with TRBJ1-1; D unresolved. The germline V gene encodes CDR1 SGHRS and CDR2 YFSETQ. The length of the CDR3 is 14 residues. Trimming pared 2 bases from V and 6 bases from J, leaving 14 bases between. CDR3 nucleotides: TGCGCCAGCAGCTTTGGAGCCGAACGATCTGAAGCTTTCTTT. This translates into CASSFGAERSEAFF.

This chain uses TRBV7-8 with TRBJ1-3; the D is unclear. Looked up from germline, CDR1 is SGHVS and CDR2 is FQNEAQ. Trimming removed 4 bases at V and 12 bases at J, with 13 bases between. This CDR3 comprises 12 residues. The DNA for the CDR3 is TGTGCCAGCAGCTCCGGATCGAAGGGCATATATTTT. Residues: CASSSGSKGIYF.

In this sample, this clonotype turned up many times. The V and J genes are TRBV5-1 and TRBJ1-5; possible D gene TRBD1, 5 bases. The V end lost 0 bases, the J end lost 6 bases, and 13 bases lay between the germline ends. Germline CDR1 SGHRS, CDR2 YFSETQ. The CDR3 length is 15 residues. The CDR3 DNA reads as TGCGCCAGCAGCTTGGTGTCAGGGACTCTTCAGCCCCAGCATTTT. Translation gives CASSLVSGTLQPQHF.

A word on this clonotype: At one of its ends the junction is not consistent with the germline gene, which may arise from a read error. This chain's CDR3 is CTSSQDFLSTGELFF. The CDR3 DNA follows: TGTACCAGCAGCCAAGATTTCTTGAGCACCGGGGAGCTGTTTTTT. This chain joins TRBV14 and TRBJ2-2; D is uncertain. Germline CDR1 is SGHDN and CDR2 is FVKESK. This CDR3 has 15 amino acids.

V gene TRBV27 combines with J gene TRBJ1-5; 10 bases are shared with TRBD1. CDR1 and CDR2 from the germline V gene are MNHEY and SMNVEV (reference sequence). CDR3 length: 17 residues. V was pared by 6 bases and J by 7 bases, with 15 bases of the junction left unmatched. CDR3 region: CASRGPPGQGRGQPQHF. In nucleotides, the CDR3 is TGTGCCAGCAGAGGACCTCCGGGACAGGGGAGAGGGCAGCCCCAGCATTTT.

The V and J genes are TRBV30 and TRBJ1-2, with a tentative D call TRBD1 (5 bases). Trimming removed 8 bases from V and 8 bases from J, with 15 bases in between. CDR1 is GTSNPN, CDR2 SVGIG, per germline (reference sequence). CDR3 length equals 11 residues. This CDR3 reads CAQSRGIGYTF. CDR3 DNA: TGTGCCCAGAGCCGGGGGATCGGCTACACCTTC.

The chain is built from TRBV20-1 and TRBJ2-5; D gene ambiguous. V was shortened by 6 bases and J by 8 bases, with 13 bases between the two germline ends. CDR3 size: 11 residues. The germline gives CDR1 DFQATT, CDR2 SNEGSKA (reference sequence). CDR3 region: CSALERKTQYF. CDR3 coding DNA: TGCAGTGCCCTAGAGAGGAAAACCCAGTACTTC.

The V and J genes are TRBV6-1 and TRBJ1-2, with a possible D match to TRBD1 (5 bases). Germline CDR1 and CDR2: MNHNS and SASEGT. Trimming cost V 2 bases and J 4 bases, with 17 bases left between them. The CDR3 contains 16 residues. The CDR3 loop reads CASSESVGRPLYGYTF. CDR3 DNA: TGTGCCAGCAGTGAAAGCGTGGGACGGCCCCTCTATGGCTACACCTTC.

In its sample, this clonotype was seen a few times. The chain joins TRBV2 to TRBJ1-5; tentative D call: TRBD1 (6 bases). Deletions cut 4 bases from V and 2 bases from J, with 12 bases between. Germline CDR1 and CDR2: SNHLY and FYNNEI. This CDR3 is built from 15 residues. This CDR3 reads CASSVEQGRNQPQHF. CDR3 sequence (DNA): TGTGCCAGCAGTGTTGAACAGGGTCGCAATCAGCCCCAGCATTTT.

This chain uses TRBV21-1 with TRBJ1-2. TRBV21-1 is assigned pseudogene status. This CDR3 has 14 residues. CDR3 loop: CASSNPEEGYGYTF. The DNA of the CDR3 is TGTGCCAGCAGCAATCCGGAGGAGGGGTATGGCTACACCTTC.

The CDR3 sequence: CSASGSGSLDEQFF. Here the CDR3 DNA reads TGCAGTGCTAGTGGTAGCGGGAGTTTAGATGAGCAGTTCTTC. J is TRBJ2-1 and V is TRBV20-1; TRBD2 agrees at 9 bases. The junction had 8 bases not matched to a gene; V was cut back by 3 bases and J by 8 bases. The germline CDR1 and CDR2 sequences are DFQATT and SNEGSKA (reference sequence). The CDR3 extends over 14 amino acids.

This clonotype was seen a handful of times. V usage is TRBV28 and J usage is TRBJ2-2; tentative D call: TRBD2 (5 bases). Germline assignment: CDR1 MDHEN and CDR2 SYDVKM. This CDR3 is built from 14 residues. V was pared by 3 bases and J by 5 bases, with 10 bases between. The CDR3 DNA reads as TGTGCCAGCAGTTTTGTATCGGGGACCGGGGAGCTGTTTTTT. Its translation: CASSFVSGTGELFF.

The chain combines TRBV28 with TRBJ1-1; 7 nucleotides agree with TRBD1. CDR3 length equals 12 residues. Looked up from germline, CDR1 is MDHEN and CDR2 is SYDVKM. The V segment lost 10 bases and the J segment 7 bases; nucleotides outside the gene matches: 9. In nucleotides, the CDR3 is TGTGCCACCAGGGGGGTTTTCTATGAAGCTTTCTTT. It translates to CATRGVFYEAFF.

This clonotype turned up a few times. The rearrangement uses TRBV12-3 or TRBV12-4 and TRBJ1-5; D may be TRBD1 (6 bases). V lost 2 bases to trimming and J lost 7 bases, with 15 bases between them. This CDR3 is 15 amino acids long. Here the CDR3 reads CASSLRAGQGQPQHF. CDR3 sequence (DNA): TGTGCCAGCAGTTTAAGGGCAGGGCAGGGGCAGCCCCAGCATTTT.

This clonotype has a handful of counts. The chain uses TRBV10-3 and TRBJ2-3; 14 bases are a match to TRBD2. CDR1 is ENHRY, CDR2 SYGVKD, per germline. The J segment lost 3 bases and the V segment lost 0 bases, leaving 2 bases of the junction unmatched. The CDR3 is made up of 17 amino acids. The CDR3 nucleotides are TGTGCCATCAGTGAGTCGTGGACTAGCGGGGGGACAGATACGCAGTATTTT. Encoded protein: CAISESWTSGGTDTQYF.

This clonotype was seen a handful of times. The chain couples TRBV14 to TRBJ2-4; TRBD1 or TRBD2 may be the D gene (5 bases each). Trimming shortened V by 4 bases and J by 1 base, and 11 bases separated the two germline ends. This CDR3 is 15 amino acids long. Germline V gene data show CDR1 as SGHDN and CDR2 as FVKESK. The CDR3 DNA reads TGTGCCAGCAGCCCCGTGGGGGTGGCCAAAAACATTCAGTACTTC. As protein: CASSPVGVAKNIQYF. Complete variable domain (other parts from reference TRBV14 and TRBJ2-4): EAGVTQFPSHSVIEKGQTVTLRCDPISGHDNLYWYRRVMGKEIKFLLHFVKESKQDESGMPNNRFLAERTGGTYSTLKVQPAELEDSGVYFCASSPVGVAKNIQYFGAGTRLSVL.

The table lists this clonotype with many counts. V and J are TRBV20-1 and TRBJ2-3; D may be TRBD2 (5 bases). This CDR3 region has 14 residues. Germline CDR1 and CDR2: DFQATT and SNEGSKA (reference sequence). V lost 2 bases, J lost 1 base, and 10 bases lay in between. The CDR3 loop reads CSARRPGGTDTQYF. The CDR3, as DNA: TGCAGTGCTAGAAGACCCGGGGGCACAGATACGCAGTATTTT.

This clonotype was counted a few times. The chain has TRBV6-1 and TRBJ2-2; maybe TRBD2 (6 bases). The CDR3 is made up of 17 amino acids. Deletions cut 7 bases from V and 0 bases from J, with 18 bases between. Germline CDR1 and CDR2: MNHNS and SASEGT. The CDR3 nucleotides read TGTGCCAGCACCCCAACCTATGGGGGGACGAACACCGGGGAGCTGTTTTTT. Translation gives CASTPTYGGTNTGELFF.

V gene TRBV3-1 combines with J gene TRBJ2-1; 13 bases agree with TRBD2. The CDR3 is 17 residues long. Germline-derived CDR1 and CDR2 are LGHDT and YNNKEL (reference sequence). V lost 7 bases to trimming and J lost 3 bases; unmatched junction nucleotides: 9. The CDR3, as DNA: TGTGCCAGCATCAAATCCGGGACTAGCGGGATCTACAATGAGCAGTTCTTC. Translation gives CASIKSGTSGIYNEQFF.